This TCR beta chain was documented in a study of cytomegalovirus exposure and HLA in healthy donors. Study-level points and caveats: When presence/absence was analysed, sequencing depth was taken to be roughly uniform across donors. Analysis was performed later, and it showed HLA-associated TCR beta chains to be more clonally expanded than equally common others. Reports indicated that the classifier achieved high specificity and sensitivity in diagnosing cytomegalovirus status.

CDR1 is SGDLS, CDR2 YYNGEE, per germline. The CDR3 is 14 amino acids. Losses at the gene ends were 2 bases for V and 3 bases for J; bases not matched to a gene: 4. Comment on this clone: The antigen is undetermined.

With 60 Vbeta and 13 Jbeta primers, the PCR was carried out. Methods used by the authors: Later reanalysis found 60 million to 90 million unique TCR beta chains, roughly 10 million of them shared. Produced via immunoSEQ multiplex PCR; TCRdb's table is partial and in-frame only. That table is the source of V, J and clone size, and D and trimming were worked out from the DNA. This sample yields over 85,000 clones, of which approximately 80% are seen a single time; 8% to 10% belongs to the top ten. This clonotype was sampled from a male donor in good health and CMV-seropositive. The chain is built from TRBV9 and TRBJ2-7, with TRBD2 identical over 8 bases. Sequencing was performed on PBMCs. CDR3 sequence (DNA): TGTGCCAGCAGCGTCTCAGCGGGAGACTACGAGCAGTACTTC. It codes for CASSVSAGDYEQYF.